This T cell receptor beta chain was captured in a study of T cells in tumors after PD-1 blockade. Background on the study: Patients received pembrolizumab 200 mg every 3 weeks or cemiplimab 350 mg every 2 weeks.

Clones were sequenced by immunoSEQ multiplex PCR, and TCRdb holds only the in-frame ones, with some missing. The sample has approximately 46,000 clones, about four fifths seen once. V lost 6 bases to trimming and J lost 4 bases, with 13 bases between them. The CDR3 is 13 amino acids. CDR1 is SGHRS and CDR2 is YFSETQ in the germline V gene. Input was about 616 ng to 6,500 ng of genomic DNA from tumor or blood. This TCR was recovered from a human donor with basal cell carcinoma. Sequencing used PBMCs, obtained before anti-PD-1 treatment. The rearrangement joins TRBV5-1 to TRBJ2-5, with D perhaps matching TRBD1 or TRBD2 (6 bases each). Here the CDR3 reads CASTGDKSETQYF. CDR3 bases: TGCGCCAGCACGGGGGACAAGTCAGAGACCCAGTACTTC.